One and the same sample provided the 26 T cell receptor beta chains below, sequenced in a study of T cell responses to AZD1222 COVID-19 vaccine. Sequencing was performed with immunoSEQ multiplex PCR; in TCRdb, only in-frame clones are kept and a portion is missing. Among 95,000 to 110,000 clones listed, about 85% were seen once. The material sequenced was peripheral blood, taken 28 days after the second AZD1222 dose. The receptors come from an adult who received the AZD1222 COVID-19 vaccine.

V is TRBV4-2 and J is TRBJ1-4; TRBD1 matches 7 bases. V lost 3 bases to trimming and J lost 7 bases; unmatched junction nucleotides: 8. The CDR3 contains 15 residues. Looked up from germline, CDR1 is LGHNA and CDR2 is YNFKEQ. The CDR3: CASSQGDRETEKLFF. As DNA, the CDR3 is TGTGCCAGCAGCCAGGGGGACAGAGAGACTGAAAAACTGTTTTTT.

The V and J genes are TRBV15 and TRBJ1-5; D uncertain. The V end was cut by 5 bases, the J end by 6 bases, with 11 bases between. CDR3 size: 13 residues. The germline V gene has CDR1 LNHNV and CDR2 YYDKDF (reference sequence). Written as DNA, the CDR3 is TGTGCCACCAGCCTGAGCGGGCGTCAGCCCCAGCATTTT. This encodes CATSLSGRQPQHF.

As concerns this clone: Germline is not matched at one junction end, which may reflect a read error. In DNA form, the CDR3 reads TGTGCCAGCAGCTTATTGCCAGGGCCATCTCTTTTT. Its protein is CASSLLPGPSLF. J is TRBJ1-4 and V is TRBV5-6, with TRBD1 as a possible D gene (5 bases). The CDR3 contains 12 residues. Germline V lookup: CDR1 SGHDT, CDR2 YYEEEE.

The genes are TRBV6-1 and TRBJ1-1; D is uncertain. V was trimmed by 2 bases and J by 1 base, leaving 5 bases between them. The CDR3 is 13 residues long. Germline V gene lookup returns CDR1 MNHNS and CDR2 SASEGT. CDR3: CASSEQANTEAFF. The CDR3 DNA reads as TGTGCCAGCAGTGAACAGGCGAACACTGAAGCTTTCTTT.

The V call is TRBV4-1, the J call TRBJ1-4; D unclear. The ends were cut back, 1 base at V and 6 bases at J, with 9 bases in the middle. CDR1 MGHRA and CDR2 YSYEKL come from the germline V gene. This CDR3 has 14 amino acids. The CDR3 DNA follows: TGCGCCAGCAGCCAAGGGGCGATAGATGAAAAACTGTTTTTT. Protein: CASSQGAIDEKLFF.

The chain uses TRBV5-6 and TRBJ2-1, with 9 nucleotides matching TRBD1. The CDR3 has 14 amino acids. V lost 4 bases, J lost 6 bases, and 5 bases stayed unmatched. In germline, CDR1 is SGHDT, CDR2 YYEEEE. CDR3 sequence: CASSHGQGSNEQFF. The CDR3 DNA follows: TGTGCCAGCAGCCACGGACAGGGGTCCAATGAGCAGTTCTTC.

The sample holds one count of this clone. The genes are TRBV10-2 and TRBJ2-2; no firm D call. V was shortened by 2 bases and J by 8 bases, with 12 bases between the two germline ends. Germline CDR1 WSHSY, CDR2 SAAADI. CDR3 size: 14 residues. DNA for the CDR3: TGCGCCAGCAGTGAGGACCGTTTTGCTGGGGAGCTGTTTTTT. Its protein is CASSEDRFAGELFF.

The chain recombines TRBV9 with TRBJ2-7, with 7 nucleotides matching TRBD1. The CDR3 runs 13 residues. Trimming cost V 7 bases and J 3 bases; bases outside gene matches: 7. Germline CDR1 and CDR2: SGDLS and YYNGEE. The CDR3 sequence is CASSRRDSYEQYF. CDR3 in DNA: TGTGCCAGCTCGCGCCGGGACAGCTACGAGCAGTACTTC.

The chain uses TRBV4-1 and TRBJ1-2; possible D gene TRBD1, 5 bases. The germline V gene encodes CDR1 MGHRA and CDR2 YSYEKL. This CDR3 has 15 residues. Trimming left V 5 bases short and J 4 bases short, with 17 bases between. CDR3 amino acids: CASSADGQGGYGYTF. The CDR3, as DNA: TGCGCCAGCAGCGCCGACGGGCAGGGCGGCTATGGCTACACCTTC.

The rearrangement links TRBV18 to TRBJ2-5, with D possibly matching TRBD2 (5 bases). This CDR3 has 16 residues. The germline V gene encodes CDR1 KGHSH and CDR2 LQKENI. Trimming pared 2 bases from V and 5 bases from J, leaving 18 bases between. This chain's CDR3 is CASSPAIRTRGETQYF. CDR3 nucleotide sequence: TGTGCCAGCTCACCAGCGATCAGGACGCGCGGGGAGACCCAGTACTTC.

This clone was seen a single time. The chain couples TRBV12-3 or TRBV12-4 to TRBJ2-1, with D maybe TRBD2 (5 bases). The CDR3 covers 13 residues. V was pared by 6 bases and J by 1 base, with 7 bases between. The CDR3 DNA reads as TGTGCCAGCAGCCGCGGGTCCTACAATGAGCAGTTCTTC. Translating it yields CASSRGSYNEQFF.

This chain uses TRBV19 with TRBJ1-2, with D uncertain. The V end was cut by 0 bases, the J end by 4 bases, with 15 bases between. Germline lookup yields CDR1 LNHDA and CDR2 SQIVND (reference sequence). The length of the CDR3 is 16 residues. CDR3 sequence (DNA): TGTGCCAGTAGTATAGATTCGGCCAGTCCCATCTATGGCTACACCTTC. This translates into CASSIDSASPIYGYTF. Using reference TRBV19 and TRBJ1-2 for the parts outside the CDR3, the full variable domain is DGGITQSPKYLFRKEGQNVTLSCEQNLNHDAMYWYRQDPGQGLRLIYYSQIVNDFQKGDIAEGYSVSREKKESFPLTVTSAQKNPTAFYLCASSIDSASPIYGYTFGSGTRLTVV.

The V gene is TRBV28, the J gene TRBJ2-7; D call uncertain. The CDR3 consists of 17 residues. Germline-derived CDR1 and CDR2 are MDHEN and SYDVKM. Trimming stripped 5 bases from V and 5 bases from J, with 25 bases between. The CDR3 DNA sequence: TGTGCCAGCAGTCCACCCCACTTGACCAACCTGGGAAACGAGCAGTACTTC. Encoded protein: CASSPPHLTNLGNEQYF.

This sequence joins TRBV1 and TRBJ2-1. TRBV1 is a pseudogene. The CDR3 extends over 17 amino acids. Written as DNA, the CDR3 is TGCACCAGCAGCCGACAGACCGGGACCCGGTCCTACAATGAGCAGTTCTTC. Its translation is CTSSRQTGTRSYNEQFF.

This clone was recorded once. V and J are TRBV4-1 and TRBJ1-1; D is perhaps TRBD1 (5 bases). The CDR3 has 11 residues. The V gene lost 5 bases and the J gene lost 10 bases, with 11 bases spanning the gap. Germline CDR1 and CDR2: MGHRA and YSYEKL. The CDR3 region has the DNA TGCGCCAGCAGCAACGGGGGTCTAGCTTTCTTT. Translated: CASSNGGLAFF.

This clone was seen just once. This sequence joins TRBV11-3 and TRBJ2-7; TRBD1 matches 8 bases. This CDR3 has 15 amino acids. Unmatched junction bases numbered 7, after V lost 4 bases and J lost 2 bases. CDR1 and CDR2 (germline): SGHNT, YENEEA. In nucleotides, the CDR3 is TGTGCCAGCAGCTCCTCGGGGACAGGCGCCTACGAGCAGTACTTC. This translates into CASSSSGTGAYEQYF.

The genes are TRBV12-3 or TRBV12-4 and TRBJ2-7; D might be TRBD2 (6 bases). The CDR3 is 12 amino acids. V gave up 2 bases and J gave up 6 bases, with 8 bases separating them. The CDR3 reads CASSLWGGEQYF. DNA of the CDR3: TGTGCCAGCAGTTTATGGGGAGGCGAGCAGTACTTC.

The table lists this clone with a count of one. V usage is TRBV6-1 and J usage is TRBJ1-5; TRBD1 matches 9 bases. V lost 5 bases, J lost 7 bases, and 9 bases stayed unmatched. From germline, CDR1 is MNHNS and CDR2 SASEGT. The length of the CDR3 is 15 residues. The CDR3 nucleotides read TGTGCCAGCAGTCCCGGGACAGGGCGGATACAGCCCCAGCATTTT. Translating it yields CASSPGTGRIQPQHF.

The J gene is TRBJ2-7, the V gene TRBV7-9; TRBD1 aligns across 10 bases. J was trimmed by 7 bases and V by 3 bases; bases with no gene match: 12. The CDR3 is made up of 16 amino acids. Germline CDR1 and CDR2: SEHNR and FQNEAQ (reference sequence). CDR3 sequence: CASSLGPGQGTGEQYF. CDR3 DNA sequence: TGTGCCAGCAGCTTGGGACCGGGACAGGGGACGGGGGAGCAGTACTTC.

The V call is TRBV19, the J call TRBJ2-5; D not certain. The germline V and J ends were trimmed by 6 bases and 0 bases, with 14 bases remaining between them. The CDR3 runs to 15 residues. CDR1 is LNHDA, CDR2 SQIVND, per germline (reference sequence). The CDR3 DNA is TGTGCCAGTAGGATCGCCGGAAATCACCAAGAGACCCAGTACTTC. Translating it yields CASRIAGNHQETQYF.

The chain uses TRBV19 and TRBJ2-7; the match to TRBD1 covers 10 bases. V lost 10 bases, J lost 3 bases, and 15 bases stayed unmatched. Germline CDR1 reads LNHDA; CDR2 reads SQIVND (reference sequence). This CDR3 has 16 amino acids. The CDR3 DNA reads TGTGCCACCCAGGGGACAGGGGCCGCAAAATTCTACGAGCAGTACTTC. Amino acids: CATQGTGAAKFYEQYF.

With regard to this clone: At one of its ends the junction is not consistent with the germline gene, which may arise from a read error. The chain carries TRBV4-1 and TRBJ2-3; 10 nucleotides match TRBD2. The CDR3 has 15 residues. CDR1 and CDR2 (germline): MGHRA, YSYEKL. CDR3 bases: TGCGCCAGCAGACAAGCGGGGGGGCGGGGAGATACGCAGTATTTT. This sequence encodes CASRQAGGRGDTQYF.

The V gene is TRBV7-2, the J gene TRBJ1-1; a possible D gene is TRBD1 (5 bases). Germline V lookup: CDR1 SGHTA, CDR2 FQGNSA. V lost 6 bases and J 1 base, leaving 9 bases between the germline ends. This CDR3 contains 13 residues. The CDR3 here is CASRPGRNTEAFF. CDR3 in DNA: TGTGCCAGCAGACCGGGACGGAACACTGAAGCTTTCTTT.

The rearrangement links TRBV19 to TRBJ1-1, with D hard to call. CDR1 LNHDA and CDR2 SQIVND come from the germline V gene (reference sequence). This CDR3 region has 15 residues. V lost 6 bases and J 0 bases, leaving 14 bases between the germline ends. CDR3: CASSLLLTVNTEAFF. The DNA for the CDR3 is TGTGCCAGTAGCCTCCTCCTGACGGTGAACACTGAAGCTTTCTTT.

This chain connects TRBV6-1 to TRBJ1-1; D gene uncertain. This CDR3 has 14 residues. The germline gives CDR1 MNHNS, CDR2 SASEGT. Trimming pared 2 bases from V and 5 bases from J, leaving 12 bases between. CDR3 in DNA: TGTGCCAGCAGTGAACCCGTCCTGGGAACTGAAGCTTTCTTT. It is translated as CASSEPVLGTEAFF.

This clone was picked up a small number of times. The chain carries TRBV3-1 (or the pseudogene TRBV3-2) and TRBJ1-1; tentatively, D is TRBD1 (6 bases). The V gene lost 4 bases and the J gene lost 0 bases, with 12 bases spanning the gap. The CDR3 length is 15 residues. In germline, CDR1 is LGHDT, CDR2 YNNKEL (reference sequence). This CDR3 is CASSPLGGMNTEAFF. The CDR3 DNA reads TGTGCCAGCAGCCCCCTAGGGGGGATGAACACTGAAGCTTTCTTT.